This TCR beta chain was recovered during a study of T cells in Graves' hyperthyroidism and ophthalmopathy. Overall study findings and caveats: A model of 13 V-J pairs discriminated ophthalmopathy from stable hyperthyroidism. Peripheral blood also featured most of the thyroid clonotypes expanded above 0.001.

Germline assignment: CDR1 KGHSH and CDR2 LQKENI. This CDR3 is 16 amino acids long. The junction had 10 bases not matched to a gene; V was cut back by 5 bases and J by 1 base. Uncontrolled infections, other autoimmune diseases, pregnancy or lactation led to exclusion of patients. Fresh peripheral blood, under 11 ml, yielded the PBMCs. Remarks on this clonotype: Its target is unknown.

Using RNA transcripts as the source, TCR beta CDR3 regions were amplified. With the HTBI primer set, the TCR CDR3 went through a first round of RT-PCR. MiXCR, applied by TCRdb to the multiplex PCR reads, yields one record per CDR3 protein. The sample holds hundreds of thousands of distinct CDR3 sequences; under 20% are singletons and the top ten take 16%. The sample consisted of blood. The genes are TRBV18 and TRBJ1-1; 7 bases map to TRBD1. The sequence was collected from a woman aged 45-65 years with Graves' hyperthyroidism that later progressed to Graves' ophthalmopathy. The CDR3 spells CASSIRWDSANTEAFF. CDR3 coding DNA: TGTGCCAGCTCAATTCGGTGGGACAGCGCGAACACTGAAGCTTTCTTT.